This entry is about one TCR beta chain. This specimen comes from a study of OX40 agonist ivuxolimab in advanced cancers. Across the study: Ivuxolimab, an agonistic anti-OX40 (CD134) antibody, was given to patients.

TCRdb's table, derived via immunoSEQ multiplex PCR, lists solely in-frame clones and lacks some. The repertoire holds 65,000 or so clones, with roughly 80% as singletons. Germline loops: CDR1 MNHEY, CDR2 SVGAGI. This CDR3 region has 13 residues. V lost 4 bases and J lost 6, with 12 bases in between. V usage is TRBV6-5 and J usage is TRBJ1-2, with D maybe TRBD1 (5 bases). The receptor's source is an adult with an advanced solid tumor such as melanoma, head and neck, liver or kidney cancer. Source: CD4+ or CD8+ T cells sorted from blood, taken in a trial of the OX40 agonist ivuxolimab. This chain's CDR3 is CASSSPGGDGYTF. CDR3 DNA sequence: TGTGCCAGCAGTTCCCCGGGAGGGGATGGCTACACCTTC.